The TCR beta chain under discussion was sequenced for a study of identical twins. Overall study findings and caveats: Among beta out-of-frame sequences, excess sharing between twins appeared weaker.

Each CDR3 protein gets one entry after TCRdb re-called the 5' RACE reads with MiXCR. Altogether 500,000 to 600,000 distinct CDR3 sequences are present, 20% to 25% being singletons, with the ten largest covering approximately 0.95%. On this clonotype itself: The antigen is undetermined.

Per the germline V gene, CDR1 is SGHRS and CDR2 is YFSETQ. The CDR3 sequence is 15 residues long. V was pared by 4 bases and J by 6 bases, with 7 bases of the junction left unmatched. These same records also appear under a second study, on T cells expressing NK-cell markers. That study reports: Sorted CD3+CD56+NKG2C+, CD3+CD56+NKG2C- and CD3+CD56-NKG2C+ T cells provided the TCR beta repertoires. In 5 or 6 donors, dominant CD3+CD56+NKG2C+ clonotypes ranked among the top 10 CD8+ clonotypes.

The sequence was collected from a woman aged 18-30 years in good health. This rearrangement joins TRBV5-1 to TRBJ2-1; the match to TRBD1 covers 10 bases. The sample consisted of CD4+ T cells sorted from blood. CDR3 DNA: TGCGCCAGCAGCGGGGGAGGGACAGGGGTCAATGAGCAGTTCTTC. As protein: CASSGGGTGVNEQFF.